This T cell receptor beta chain came from a study of prognosis after radiotherapy for stage I lung cancer. Study-level background: The radiotherapy was SBRT split into 3 to 5 fractions, giving a biologically effective dose of at least 100 Gy.

Per the germline V gene, CDR1 is MNHNS and CDR2 is SASEGT. This CDR3 is 16 amino acids long. J gave up 1 base and V 7 bases, and 12 bases lay outside the gene matches. Starting from genomic DNA, TCR beta CDR3 was amplified through two-round multiplex PCR. First-round PCR employed TRBV- and TRBJ-specific primers for each gene. TCRdb re-derived calls from the multiplex PCR reads in MiXCR, one entry per CDR3 protein. The table records about 25,000 distinct CDR3 sequences, about 36% of them present only once. Concerning this clonotype: A much larger clone sits a single nucleotide away, making a read error possible.

This chain uses TRBV6-1 with TRBJ2-7; 8 bases are shared with TRBD2. This sequence was found in a donor over 45 with non-small cell lung cancer. This material consisted of PBMCs, taken before or after stereotactic body radiation therapy (not recorded which). The CDR3 DNA sequence: TGTGCCAGCACCCCCCACCGGACTAGCTCGTCCTACGAGCAGTACTTC. Translating gives CASTPHRTSSSYEQYF.